This T cell receptor (beta chain) is from a study of cytomegalovirus exposure and HLA in healthy donors. Notes on the study in general: Some 150 TCR beta chains were listed as cytomegalovirus-associated.

Points on this clone: Antigen specificity is unknown.

This CDR3 comprises 16 residues. Germline CDR1 WNHNN, CDR2 SYGVQD (reference sequence). V was clipped by 6 bases and J by 2 bases, with 19 bases between them. The data were produced by immunoSEQ multiplex PCR, yet TCRdb's version contains in-frame clones alone and is incomplete. The sample contains roughly 56,000 clones, 93% of which appear only once. The V gene is TRBV10-1, the J gene TRBJ2-5; perhaps TRBD2 as D (5 bases). The sequence was obtained from a woman younger than 35 in good health and CMV-seropositive. The sequencing sample was made of PBMCs. CDR3: CASRPLLVVPQETQYF. CDR3 nucleotides: TGCGCCAGCAGACCCTTACTAGTGGTCCCACAAGAGACCCAGTACTTC.